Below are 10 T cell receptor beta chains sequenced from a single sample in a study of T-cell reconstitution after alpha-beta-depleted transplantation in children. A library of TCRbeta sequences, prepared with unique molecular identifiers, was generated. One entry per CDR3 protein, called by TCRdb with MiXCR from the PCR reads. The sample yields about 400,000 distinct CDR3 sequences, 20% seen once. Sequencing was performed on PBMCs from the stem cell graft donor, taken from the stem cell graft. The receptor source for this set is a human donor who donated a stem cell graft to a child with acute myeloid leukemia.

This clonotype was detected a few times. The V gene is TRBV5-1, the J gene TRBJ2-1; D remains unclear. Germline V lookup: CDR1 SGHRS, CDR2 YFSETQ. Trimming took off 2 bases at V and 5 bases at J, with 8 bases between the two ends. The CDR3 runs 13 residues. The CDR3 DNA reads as TGCGCCAGCAGCTTTTTCCTAGACAATGAGCAGTTCTTC. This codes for CASSFFLDNEQFF.

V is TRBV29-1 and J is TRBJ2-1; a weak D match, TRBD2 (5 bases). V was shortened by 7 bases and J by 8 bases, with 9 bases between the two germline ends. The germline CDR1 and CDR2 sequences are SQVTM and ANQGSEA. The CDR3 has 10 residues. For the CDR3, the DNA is TGCAGCGGAGCGGTAGATGAGCAGTTCTTC. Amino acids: CSGAVDEQFF.

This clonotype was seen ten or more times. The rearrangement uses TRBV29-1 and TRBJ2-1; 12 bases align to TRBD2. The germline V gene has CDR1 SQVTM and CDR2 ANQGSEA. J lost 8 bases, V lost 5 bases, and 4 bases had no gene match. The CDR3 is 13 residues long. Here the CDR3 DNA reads TGCAGCGTTCCGACTAGCGGGAGTGATGAGCAGTTCTTC. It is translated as CSVPTSGSDEQFF.

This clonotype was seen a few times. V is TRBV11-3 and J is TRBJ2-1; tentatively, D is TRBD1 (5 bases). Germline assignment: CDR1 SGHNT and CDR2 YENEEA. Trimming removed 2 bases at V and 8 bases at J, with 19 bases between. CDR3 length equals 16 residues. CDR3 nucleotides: TGTGCCAGCAGCTTAAGTATTAATTCCAGGGCGGATGAGCAGTTCTTC. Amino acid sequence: CASSLSINSRADEQFF.

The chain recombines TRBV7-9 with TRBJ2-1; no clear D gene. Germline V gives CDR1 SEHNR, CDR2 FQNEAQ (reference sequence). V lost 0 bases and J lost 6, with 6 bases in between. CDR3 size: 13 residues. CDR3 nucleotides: TGTGCCAGCAGCTTAGCGGCACTCAATGAGCAGTTCTTC. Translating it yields CASSLAALNEQFF.

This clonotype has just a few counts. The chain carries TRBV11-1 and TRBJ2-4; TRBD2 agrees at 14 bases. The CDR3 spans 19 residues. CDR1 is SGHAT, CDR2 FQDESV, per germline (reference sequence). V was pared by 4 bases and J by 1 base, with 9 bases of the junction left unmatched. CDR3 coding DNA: TGTGCCAGCAGCTACCCGGGACTAGCGGGAGATACGGCCAAAAACATTCAGTACTTC. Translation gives CASSYPGLAGDTAKNIQYF.

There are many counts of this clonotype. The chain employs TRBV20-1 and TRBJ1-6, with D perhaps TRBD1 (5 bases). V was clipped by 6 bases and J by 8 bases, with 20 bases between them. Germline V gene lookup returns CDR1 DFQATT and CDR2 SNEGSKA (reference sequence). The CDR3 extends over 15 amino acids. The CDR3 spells CSARRALREDSPLHF. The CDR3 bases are TGCAGTGCACGCAGGGCCCTAAGGGAGGATTCACCCCTCCACTTT.

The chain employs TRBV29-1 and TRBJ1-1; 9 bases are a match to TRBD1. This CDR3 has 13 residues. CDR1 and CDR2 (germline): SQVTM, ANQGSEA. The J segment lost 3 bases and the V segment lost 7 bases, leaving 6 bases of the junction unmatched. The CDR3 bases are TGCAGCGCCCAGACAGGGGGTCACACTGAAGCTTTCTTT. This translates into CSAQTGGHTEAFF.

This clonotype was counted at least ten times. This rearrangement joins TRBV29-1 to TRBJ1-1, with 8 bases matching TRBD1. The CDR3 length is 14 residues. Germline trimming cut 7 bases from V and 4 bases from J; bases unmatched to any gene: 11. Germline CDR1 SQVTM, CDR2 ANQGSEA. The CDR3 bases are TGCAGCGGGGTGGCAGGGGGCCGGAGCACTGAAGCTTTCTTT. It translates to CSGVAGGRSTEAFF.

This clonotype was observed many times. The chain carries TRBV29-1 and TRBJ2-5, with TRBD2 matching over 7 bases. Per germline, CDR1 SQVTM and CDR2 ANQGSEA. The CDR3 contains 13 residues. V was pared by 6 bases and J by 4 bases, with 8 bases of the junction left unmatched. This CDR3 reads CSVGLGVRETQYF. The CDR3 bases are TGCAGCGTCGGACTAGGAGTGAGAGAGACCCAGTACTTC.